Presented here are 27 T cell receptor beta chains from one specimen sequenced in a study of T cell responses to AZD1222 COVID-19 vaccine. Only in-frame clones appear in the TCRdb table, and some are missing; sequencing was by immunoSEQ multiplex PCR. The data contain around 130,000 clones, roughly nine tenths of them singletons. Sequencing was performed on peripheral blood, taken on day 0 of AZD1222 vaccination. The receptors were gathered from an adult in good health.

The CDR3 is CASSSEGQGGHGYTF. The DNA of the CDR3 is TGCGCCAGCAGCTCGGAGGGACAGGGGGGTCATGGCTACACCTTC. The chain is built from TRBV5-1 and TRBJ1-2, with 11 bases lining up with TRBD1. Looked up from germline, CDR1 is SGHRS and CDR2 is YFSETQ. This CDR3 has 15 residues. J was trimmed by 6 bases and V by 3 bases; bases with no gene match: 7.

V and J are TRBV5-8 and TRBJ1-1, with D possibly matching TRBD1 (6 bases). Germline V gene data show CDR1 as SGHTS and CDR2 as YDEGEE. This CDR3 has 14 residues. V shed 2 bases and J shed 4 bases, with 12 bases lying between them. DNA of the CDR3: TGTGCCAGCAGCTTCACAGGGTCGGGCACTGAAGCTTTCTTT. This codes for CASSFTGSGTEAFF. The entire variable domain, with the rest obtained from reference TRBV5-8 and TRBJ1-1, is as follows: EAGVTQSPTHLIKTRGQQATLRCSPISGHTSVYWYQQALGLGLQFLLWYDEGEERNRGNFPPRFSGRQFPNYSSELNVNALELEDSALYLCASSFTGSGTEAFFGQGTRLTVV.

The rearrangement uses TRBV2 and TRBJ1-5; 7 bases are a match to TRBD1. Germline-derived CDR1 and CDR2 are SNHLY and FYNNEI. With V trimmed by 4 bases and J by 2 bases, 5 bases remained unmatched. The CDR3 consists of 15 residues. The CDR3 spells CASSGTGSRNQPQHF. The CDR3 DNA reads TGTGCCAGCAGTGGGACAGGTTCTCGCAATCAGCCCCAGCATTTT.

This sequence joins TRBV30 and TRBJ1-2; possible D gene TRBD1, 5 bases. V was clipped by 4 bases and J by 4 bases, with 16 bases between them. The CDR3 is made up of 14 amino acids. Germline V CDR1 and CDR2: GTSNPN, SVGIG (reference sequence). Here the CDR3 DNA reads TGTGCCTGGAATATAATAATGGGGGGCTATGGCTACACCTTC. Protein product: CAWNIIMGGYGYTF.

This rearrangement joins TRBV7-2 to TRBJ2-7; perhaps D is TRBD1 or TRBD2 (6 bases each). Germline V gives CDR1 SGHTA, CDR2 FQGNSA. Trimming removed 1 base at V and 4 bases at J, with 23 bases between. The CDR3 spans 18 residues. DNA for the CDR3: TGTGCCAGCAGCTTAGAACGGGGGCTCGCATCAAGCAGGTACGAGCAGTACTTC. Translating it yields CASSLERGLASSRYEQYF.

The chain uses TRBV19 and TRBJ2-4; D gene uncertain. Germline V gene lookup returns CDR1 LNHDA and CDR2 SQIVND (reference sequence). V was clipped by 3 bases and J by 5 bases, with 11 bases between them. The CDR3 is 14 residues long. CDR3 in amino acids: CASSIGPGENIQYF. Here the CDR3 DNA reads TGTGCCAGTAGTATTGGTCCCGGTGAAAACATTCAGTACTTC.

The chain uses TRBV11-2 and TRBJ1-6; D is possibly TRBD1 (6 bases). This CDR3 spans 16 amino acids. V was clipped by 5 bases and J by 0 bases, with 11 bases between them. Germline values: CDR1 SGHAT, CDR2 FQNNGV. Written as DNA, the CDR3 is TGTGCCAGCAGCCCCGGACAGTTCTCCTATAATTCACCCCTCCACTTT. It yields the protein CASSPGQFSYNSPLHF.

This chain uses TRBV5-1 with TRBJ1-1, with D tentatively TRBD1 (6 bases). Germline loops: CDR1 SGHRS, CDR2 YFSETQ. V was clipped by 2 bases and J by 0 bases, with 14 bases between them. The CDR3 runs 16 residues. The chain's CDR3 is CASSLGGASLNTEAFF. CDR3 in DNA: TGCGCCAGCAGCTTAGGGGGGGCCTCACTGAACACTGAAGCTTTCTTT.

CDR3: CASSLGGQGINTIYF. The CDR3, as DNA: TGTGCCAGCAGCCTCGGGGGGCAGGGGATAAACACCATATATTTT. V usage is TRBV6-5 and J usage is TRBJ1-3, with a tentative D call TRBD1 (6 bases). Germline CDR1 reads MNHEY; CDR2 reads SVGAGI. This CDR3 contains 15 residues. V lost 6 bases, J lost 6 bases, and 18 bases lay in between.

Written as DNA, the CDR3 is TGTGCCACCAGTGAGCCGAACAGGGTAGGCTACACCTTC. Its translation: CATSEPNRVGYTF. J is TRBJ1-2 and V is TRBV24-1; D might be TRBD1 (6 bases). V lost 4 bases to trimming and J lost 8 bases, with 13 bases between them. Germline V lookup: CDR1 KGHDR, CDR2 SFDVKD. This CDR3 has 13 amino acids.

The CDR3, as DNA: TGCGCCAGCAGCTTGAGTGTAGCGGGGACTCAAGAGACCCAGTACTTC. Its protein product is CASSLSVAGTQETQYF. The J gene is TRBJ2-5, the V gene TRBV5-1, with TRBD2 matching 8 bases. Germline trimming cut 1 base from V and 2 bases from J; bases unmatched to any gene: 7. This CDR3 has 16 amino acids. Germline V gives CDR1 SGHRS, CDR2 YFSETQ.

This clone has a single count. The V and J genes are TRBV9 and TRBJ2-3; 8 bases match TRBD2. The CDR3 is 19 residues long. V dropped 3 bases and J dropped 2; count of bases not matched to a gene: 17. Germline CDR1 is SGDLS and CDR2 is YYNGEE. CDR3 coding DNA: TGTGCCAGCAGCGCCCAGGTGGAGCGGGAGAACCCTTACACAGATACGCAGTATTTT. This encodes CASSAQVERENPYTDTQYF.

CDR3 in DNA: TGTGCCAGCAGTGACTCGGGGGATGGGGACAGGGACTTTGAAGCTTTCTTT. It yields the protein CASSDSGDGDRDFEAFF. This rearrangement joins TRBV6-4 to TRBJ1-1; 9 nucleotides align to TRBD1. The trim removed 0 bases at V and 7 bases at J, leaving 12 bases unmatched. This CDR3 contains 17 residues. The V gene's germline CDR1 is MRHNA and CDR2 SNTAGT.

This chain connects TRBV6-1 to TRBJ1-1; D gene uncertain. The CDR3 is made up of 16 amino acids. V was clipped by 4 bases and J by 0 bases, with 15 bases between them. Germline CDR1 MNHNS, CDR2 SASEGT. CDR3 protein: CASSGDPGWLNTEAFF. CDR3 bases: TGTGCCAGCAGTGGAGATCCGGGGTGGTTGAACACTGAAGCTTTCTTT.

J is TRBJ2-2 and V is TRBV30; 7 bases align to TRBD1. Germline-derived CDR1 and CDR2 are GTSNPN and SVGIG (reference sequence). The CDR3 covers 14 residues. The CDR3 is CAAYDRANTGELFF. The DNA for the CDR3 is TGTGCTGCCTATGACAGGGCAAACACCGGGGAGCTGTTTTTT. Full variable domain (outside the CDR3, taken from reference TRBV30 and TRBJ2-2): SQTIHQWPATLVQPVGSPLSLECTVEGTSNPNLYWYRQAAGRGLQLLFYSVGIGQISSEVPQNLSASRPQDRQFILSSKKLLLSDSGFYLCAAYDRANTGELFFGEGSRLTVL.

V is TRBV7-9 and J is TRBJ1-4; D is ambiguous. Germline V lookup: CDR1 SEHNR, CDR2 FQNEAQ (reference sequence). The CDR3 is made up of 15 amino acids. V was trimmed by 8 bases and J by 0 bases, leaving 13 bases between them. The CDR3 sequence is CASRLGEATNEKLFF. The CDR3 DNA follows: TGTGCCAGCCGGCTCGGGGAGGCAACTAATGAAAAACTGTTTTTT.

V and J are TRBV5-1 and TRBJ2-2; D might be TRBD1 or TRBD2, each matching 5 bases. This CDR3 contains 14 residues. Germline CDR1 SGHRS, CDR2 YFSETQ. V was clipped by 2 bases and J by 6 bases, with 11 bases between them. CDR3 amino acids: CASSFVGGAGELFF. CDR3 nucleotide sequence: TGCGCCAGCAGCTTTGTTGGGGGAGCCGGGGAGCTGTTTTTT.

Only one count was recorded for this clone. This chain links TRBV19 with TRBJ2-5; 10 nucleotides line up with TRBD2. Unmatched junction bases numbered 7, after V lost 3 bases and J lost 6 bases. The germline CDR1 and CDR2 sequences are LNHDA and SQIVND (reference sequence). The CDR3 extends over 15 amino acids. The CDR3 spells CASSIGPGLAKTQYF. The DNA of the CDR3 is TGTGCCAGTAGTATCGGCCCGGGACTAGCGAAGACCCAGTACTTC. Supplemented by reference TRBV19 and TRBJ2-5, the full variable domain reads DGGITQSPKYLFRKEGQNVTLSCEQNLNHDAMYWYRQDPGQGLRLIYYSQIVNDFQKGDIAEGYSVSREKKESFPLTVTSAQKNPTAFYLCASSIGPGLAKTQYFGPGTRLLVL.

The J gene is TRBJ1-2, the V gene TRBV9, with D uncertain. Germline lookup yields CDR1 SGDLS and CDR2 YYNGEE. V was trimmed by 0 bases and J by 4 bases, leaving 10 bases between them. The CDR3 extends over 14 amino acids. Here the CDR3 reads CASSVAHEAYGYTF. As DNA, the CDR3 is TGTGCCAGCAGCGTAGCACACGAAGCCTATGGCTACACCTTC.

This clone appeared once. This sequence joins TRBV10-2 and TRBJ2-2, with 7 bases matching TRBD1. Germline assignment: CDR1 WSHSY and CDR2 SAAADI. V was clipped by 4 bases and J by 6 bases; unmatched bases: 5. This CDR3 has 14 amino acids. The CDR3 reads CASSGQGQAGELFF. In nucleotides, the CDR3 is TGCGCCAGCAGTGGACAGGGTCAGGCCGGGGAGCTGTTTTTT.

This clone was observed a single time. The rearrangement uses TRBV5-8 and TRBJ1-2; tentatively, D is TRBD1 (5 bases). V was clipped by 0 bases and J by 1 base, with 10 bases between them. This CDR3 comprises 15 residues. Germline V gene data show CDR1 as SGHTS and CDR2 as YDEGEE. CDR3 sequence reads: CASSLVAGSNYGYTF. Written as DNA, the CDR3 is TGTGCCAGCAGCTTGGTCGCAGGGAGTAACTATGGCTACACCTTC.

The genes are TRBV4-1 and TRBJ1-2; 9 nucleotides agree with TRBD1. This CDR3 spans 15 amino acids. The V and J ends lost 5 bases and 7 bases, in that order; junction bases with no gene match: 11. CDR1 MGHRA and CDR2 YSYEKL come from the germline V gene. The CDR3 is CASSYLGQGRGGYTF. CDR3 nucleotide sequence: TGCGCCAGCAGCTACTTAGGACAGGGGAGGGGTGGCTACACCTTC.

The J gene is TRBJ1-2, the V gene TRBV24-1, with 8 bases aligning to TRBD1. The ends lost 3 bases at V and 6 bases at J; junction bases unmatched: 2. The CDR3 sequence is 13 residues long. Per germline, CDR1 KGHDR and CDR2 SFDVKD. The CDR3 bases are TGTGCCACCAGTGATCGACAGGGGAATGGCTACACCTTC. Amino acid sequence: CATSDRQGNGYTF.

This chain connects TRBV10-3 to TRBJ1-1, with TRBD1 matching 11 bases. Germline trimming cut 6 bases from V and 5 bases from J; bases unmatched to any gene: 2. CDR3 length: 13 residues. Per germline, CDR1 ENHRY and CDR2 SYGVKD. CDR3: CAIRGTGGTEAFF. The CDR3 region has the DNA TGTGCCATCAGGGGGACAGGGGGAACTGAAGCTTTCTTT.

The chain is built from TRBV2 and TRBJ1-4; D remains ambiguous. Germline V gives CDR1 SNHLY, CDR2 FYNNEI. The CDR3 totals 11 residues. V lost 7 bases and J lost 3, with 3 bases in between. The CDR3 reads CASTPNEKLFF. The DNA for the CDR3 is TGTGCCAGCACCCCTAATGAAAAACTGTTTTTT.

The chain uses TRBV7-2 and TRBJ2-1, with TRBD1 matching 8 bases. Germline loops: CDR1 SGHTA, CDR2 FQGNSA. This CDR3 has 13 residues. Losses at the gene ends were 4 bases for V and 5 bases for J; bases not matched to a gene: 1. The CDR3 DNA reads TGTGCCAGCAGCTGGGACAGGAACAATGAGCAGTTCTTC. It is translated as CASSWDRNNEQFF.

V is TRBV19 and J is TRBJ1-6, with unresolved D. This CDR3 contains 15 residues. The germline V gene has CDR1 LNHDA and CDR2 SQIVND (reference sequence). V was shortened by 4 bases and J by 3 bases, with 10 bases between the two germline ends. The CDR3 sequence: CASSTMGLYNSPLHF. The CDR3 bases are TGTGCCAGTAGTACGATGGGCCTCTATAATTCACCCCTCCACTTT.